The TCR beta chain described here comes from a study of T cell repertoires in cytomegalovirus infection. On the study more broadly: Based on public TCR beta signatures, there were indications of CMV infection and of a matching HLA type. Study-wide findings and caveats: CMV-specific HLA-C-restricted TCR beta clonotypes dominated the ex vivo response. Cumulative frequency of public TCR beta families picked out carriers of CMV plus the relevant HLA.

TCRdb redid the calling of the reads with MiXCR, one entry per CDR3 protein. The profile shows some 590,000 distinct CDR3 sequences, 40% of them singletons. Comment on this clonotype: What it binds is unknown. An end of the junction does not agree with germline; a read error may underlie this.

Looked up from germline, CDR1 is PRHDT and CDR2 is FYEKMQ (reference sequence). The CDR3 loop spans 15 amino acids. The gene calls are TRBV13 and TRBJ2-7; 12 bases agree with TRBD1. The source material was cultured PBMCs, sampled from culture after CMV antigen stimulation. The source of this sequence is a human donor in good health (CMV status not recorded). Some clones in this sample may be carry-over from other donors' samples. CDR3 nucleotides: TGCGCCAGCAGCTTGGGAGGGACAGGGGGCGACGAGCAGTACTTC. As protein: CASSLGGTGGDEQYF.